This T cell receptor delta chain comes out of a study of γδ T cells in repeated Plasmodium falciparum infection. Study details: Malian children with intense seasonal malaria exposure were compared with matched Australian children. Malian gammadelta TCRs were studied during no-transmission periods and across acute malaria episodes.

Each sorted gammadelta sample had TRG and TRD chains sequenced. TCRdb re-called the multiplex PCR reads using CATT. The table has 50,000 or so delta-chain clones, around 1.6% seen once. The receptor was isolated from a pool of human donors (malaria-infected and uninfected, not separated). Input material: gamma-delta T cells from blood.

The CDR3 here is CALGEPCGTLAGGYNGDKLIF. For the CDR3, the DNA is TGTGCTCTTGGGGAACCGTGCGGGACCTTGGCCGGGGGATACAACGGGGATAAACTCATCTTT. V gene TRDV1 combines with J gene TRDJ1; 9 bases are shared with TRDD3. In the absence of a J gene in TCRdb, the DNA was matched to germline to assign it here. Germline V CDR1 and CDR2: TSWWSYY, QGS. This CDR3 region has 21 residues. V lost 1 base, J lost 5 bases, and 23 bases stayed unmatched.